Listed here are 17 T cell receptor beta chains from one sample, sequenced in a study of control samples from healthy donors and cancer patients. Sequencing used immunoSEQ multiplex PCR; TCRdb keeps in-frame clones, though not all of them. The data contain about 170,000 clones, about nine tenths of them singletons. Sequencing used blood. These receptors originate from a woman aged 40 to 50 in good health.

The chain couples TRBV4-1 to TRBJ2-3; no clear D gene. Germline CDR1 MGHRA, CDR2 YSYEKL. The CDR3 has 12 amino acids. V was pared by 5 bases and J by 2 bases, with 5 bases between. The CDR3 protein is CASSATTDTQYF. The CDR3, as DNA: TGCGCCAGCAGCGCGACCACAGATACGCAGTATTTT.

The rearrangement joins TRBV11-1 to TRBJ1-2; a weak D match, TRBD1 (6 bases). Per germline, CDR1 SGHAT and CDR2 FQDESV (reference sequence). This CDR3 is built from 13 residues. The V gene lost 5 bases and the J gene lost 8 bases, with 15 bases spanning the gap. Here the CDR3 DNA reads TGTGCCAGCAGCATAAACAGGGAAGGCGGCTACACCTTC. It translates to CASSINREGGYTF.

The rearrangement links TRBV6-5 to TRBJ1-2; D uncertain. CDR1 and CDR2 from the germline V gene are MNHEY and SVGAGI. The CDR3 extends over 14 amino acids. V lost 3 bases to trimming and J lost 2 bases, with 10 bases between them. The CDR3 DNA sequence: TGTGCCAGCAGTTATACAGAGAACAACTATGGCTACACCTTC. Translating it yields CASSYTENNYGYTF.

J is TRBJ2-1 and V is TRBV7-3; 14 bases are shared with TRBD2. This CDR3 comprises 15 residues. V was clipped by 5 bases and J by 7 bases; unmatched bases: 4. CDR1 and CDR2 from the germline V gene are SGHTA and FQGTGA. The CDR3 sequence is CASSRGLAGANEQFF. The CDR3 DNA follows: TGTGCCAGCAGCCGGGGACTAGCGGGGGCGAATGAGCAGTTCTTC.

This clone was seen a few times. For the CDR3, the DNA is TGTGCCAGTAGTATAGCGGCTAGCGGGGGGCATATACAAGAGACCCAGTACTTC. The encoded protein is CASSIAASGGHIQETQYF. This chain joins TRBV19 and TRBJ2-5; 11 bases are a match to TRBD2. The germline V gene encodes CDR1 LNHDA and CDR2 SQIVND (reference sequence). V lost 1 base to trimming and J lost 2 bases; unmatched junction nucleotides: 9. The CDR3 consists of 18 residues.

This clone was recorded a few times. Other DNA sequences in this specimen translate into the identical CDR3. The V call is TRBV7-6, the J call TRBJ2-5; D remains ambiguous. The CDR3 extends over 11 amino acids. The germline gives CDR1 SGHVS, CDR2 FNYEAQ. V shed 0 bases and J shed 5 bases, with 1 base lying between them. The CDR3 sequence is CASSLAETQYF. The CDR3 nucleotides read TGTGCCAGCAGCTTAGCGGAGACCCAGTACTTC.

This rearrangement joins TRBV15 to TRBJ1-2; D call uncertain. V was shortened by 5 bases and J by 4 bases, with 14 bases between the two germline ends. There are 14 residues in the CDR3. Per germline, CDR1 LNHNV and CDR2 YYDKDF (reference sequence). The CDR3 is CATSLSRSSYGYTF. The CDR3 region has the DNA TGTGCCACCAGCCTATCCAGATCTAGCTATGGCTACACCTTC. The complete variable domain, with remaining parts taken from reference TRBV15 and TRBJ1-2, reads DAMVIQNPRYQVTQFGKPVTLSCSQTLNHNVMYWYQQKSSQAPKLLFHYYDKDFNNEADTPDNFQSRRPNTSFCFLDIRSPGLGDTAMYLCATSLSRSSYGYTFGSGTRLTVV.

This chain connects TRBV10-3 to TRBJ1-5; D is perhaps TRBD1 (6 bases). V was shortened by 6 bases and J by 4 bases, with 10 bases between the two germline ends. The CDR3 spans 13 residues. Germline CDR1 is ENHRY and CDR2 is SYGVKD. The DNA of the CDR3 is TGTGCCATCAGCGGACAGATTAATCAGCCCCAGCATTTT. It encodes CAISGQINQPQHF.

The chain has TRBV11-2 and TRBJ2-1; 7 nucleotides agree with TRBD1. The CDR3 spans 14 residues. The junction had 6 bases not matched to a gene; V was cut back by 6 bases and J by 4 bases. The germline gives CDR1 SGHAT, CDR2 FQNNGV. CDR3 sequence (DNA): TGTGCCAGCAGTCTAGGGACAGCTTACAATGAGCAGTTCTTC. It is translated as CASSLGTAYNEQFF. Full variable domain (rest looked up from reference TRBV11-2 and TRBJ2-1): EAGVAQSPRYKIIEKRQSVAFWCNPISGHATLYWYQQILGQGPKLLIQFQNNGVVDDSQLPKDRFSAERLKGVDSTLKIQPAKLEDSAVYLCASSLGTAYNEQFFGPGTRLTVL.

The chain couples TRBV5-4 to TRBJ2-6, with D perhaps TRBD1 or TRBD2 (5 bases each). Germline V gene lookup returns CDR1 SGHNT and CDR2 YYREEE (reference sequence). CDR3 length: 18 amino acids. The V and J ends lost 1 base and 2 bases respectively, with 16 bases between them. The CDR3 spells CASSLLGREIPGANVLTF. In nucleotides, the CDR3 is TGTGCCAGCAGCTTGCTCGGCAGGGAGATTCCTGGGGCCAACGTCCTGACTTTC.

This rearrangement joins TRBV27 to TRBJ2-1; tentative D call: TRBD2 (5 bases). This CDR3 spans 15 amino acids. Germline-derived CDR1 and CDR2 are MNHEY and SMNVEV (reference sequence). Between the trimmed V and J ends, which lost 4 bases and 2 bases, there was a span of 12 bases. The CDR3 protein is CASSSSPRAYNEQFF. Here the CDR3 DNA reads TGTGCCAGCAGTTCCTCTCCGCGGGCCTACAATGAGCAGTTCTTC.

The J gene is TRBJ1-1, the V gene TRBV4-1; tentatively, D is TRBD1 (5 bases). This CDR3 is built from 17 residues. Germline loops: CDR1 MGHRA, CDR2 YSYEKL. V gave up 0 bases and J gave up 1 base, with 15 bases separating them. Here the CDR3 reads CASSQDESGRENTEAFF. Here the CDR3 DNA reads TGCGCCAGCAGCCAAGACGAATCTGGCAGGGAGAACACTGAAGCTTTCTTT.

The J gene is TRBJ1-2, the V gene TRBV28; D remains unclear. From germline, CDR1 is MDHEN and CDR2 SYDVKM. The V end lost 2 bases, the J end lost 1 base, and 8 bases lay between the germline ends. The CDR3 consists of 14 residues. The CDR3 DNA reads TGTGCCAGCAGTTTAAATCCGTTTAACTATGGCTACACCTTC. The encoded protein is CASSLNPFNYGYTF.

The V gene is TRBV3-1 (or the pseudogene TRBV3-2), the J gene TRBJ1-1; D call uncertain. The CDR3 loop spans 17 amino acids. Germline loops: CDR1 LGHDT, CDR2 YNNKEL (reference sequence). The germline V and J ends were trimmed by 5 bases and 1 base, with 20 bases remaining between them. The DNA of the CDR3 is TGTGCCAGCAGCAACGGTCGGGTGTACCGGTGGAACACTGAAGCTTTCTTT. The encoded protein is CASSNGRVYRWNTEAFF.

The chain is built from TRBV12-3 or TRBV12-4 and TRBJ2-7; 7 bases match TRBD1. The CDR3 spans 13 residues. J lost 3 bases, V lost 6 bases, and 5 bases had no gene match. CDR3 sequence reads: CASSLGGHYEQYF. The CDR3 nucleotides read TGTGCCAGCAGCCTAGGGGGCCACTACGAGCAGTACTTC.

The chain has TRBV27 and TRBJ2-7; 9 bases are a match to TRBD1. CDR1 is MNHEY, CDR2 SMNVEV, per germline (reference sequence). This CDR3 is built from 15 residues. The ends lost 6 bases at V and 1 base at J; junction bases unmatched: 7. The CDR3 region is CASRNAGTGSYEQYF. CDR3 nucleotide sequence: TGTGCCAGCAGAAATGCCGGGACAGGGTCCTACGAGCAGTACTTC.

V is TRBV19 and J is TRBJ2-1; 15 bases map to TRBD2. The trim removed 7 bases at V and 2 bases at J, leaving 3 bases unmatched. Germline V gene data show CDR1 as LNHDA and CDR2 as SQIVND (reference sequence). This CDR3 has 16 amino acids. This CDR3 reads CASKGTSGGPYNEQFF. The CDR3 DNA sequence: TGTGCCAGTAAGGGGACTAGCGGGGGGCCCTACAATGAGCAGTTCTTC.